The entry below gives a single T cell receptor beta chain sequence along with its context. Its antigen is undetermined. The CDR3 runs to 14 residues. Per the germline V gene, CDR1 is LNHDA and CDR2 is SQIVND (reference sequence). The V end lost 3 bases, the J end lost 5 bases, and 13 bases lay between the germline ends. The data are from a study of T cell responses to AZD1222 COVID-19 vaccine. Study findings and constraints: Spike-specific TCR breadth and depth grew following two AZD1222 doses.

Assay used: immunoSEQ multiplex PCR; TCRdb lists only in-frame clones, some missing. The repertoire holds around 78,000 clones, with around 90% as singletons. Source: peripheral blood, taken 28 days after the second AZD1222 dose. The chain links TRBV19 to TRBJ1-1; D is ambiguous. The TCR comes from an adult who received the AZD1222 COVID-19 vaccine. CDR3 coding DNA: TGTGCCAGTAGTATCCGGAGGGCAAGGACTGAAGCTTTCTTT. Translating gives CASSIRRARTEAFF. Together with reference TRBV19 and TRBJ1-1, the CDR3 gives the full variable domain: DGGITQSPKYLFRKEGQNVTLSCEQNLNHDAMYWYRQDPGQGLRLIYYSQIVNDFQKGDIAEGYSVSREKKESFPLTVTSAQKNPTAFYLCASSIRRARTEAFFGQGTRLTVV.